The source of this T cell receptor (beta chain) is a study of human T cells and chemical hapten exposure. Across the whole study: Read at 6 days, the patch tests placed 0.01% DPC on the upper back.

After removal of 2 bases from V and 0 bases from J, the junction contained 9 bases not matched to a gene. This CDR3 comprises 18 residues. Germline V gene sequence: CDR1 SGHTA, CDR2 FQGNSA. MiXCR, applied by TCRdb to the RACE reads, yields one record per CDR3 protein. The table lists approximately 82,000 distinct CDR3 sequences, more than 9% of them singletons. This sample's time point: patch test 1, 2 weeks after DPC sensitization. Regarding treatment: therapeutic diphenylcyclopropenone sensitization with weekly scalp DPC. This clonotype occurred many times. The TCR originated in a man aged 40-55 years with alopecia areata. Some clones in this sample may be carry-over from other donors' samples. The chain combines TRBV7-2 with TRBJ1-1; 10 nucleotides align to TRBD1. The sequencing here drew on whole blood, taken in connection with sensitization to the hapten diphenylcyclopropenone (DPC). The CDR3 nucleotides read TGTGCCAGCAGCTTAAGGGGCGGGACAGGGGCCTTGAACACTGAAGCTTTCTTT. Amino acids: CASSLRGGTGALNTEAFF.